What follows describes a single T cell receptor (beta chain). The antigen is unknown. With 60 Vbeta and 13 Jbeta primers, the PCR was carried out. Original handling: As a later analysis found, there were tens of millions of unique TCR beta chains, of which 8.5 million to 14 million were shared. Repertoires were generated with immunoSEQ multiplex PCR, while TCRdb's copy carries only in-frame clones and drops some. D and trimming come from the DNA, and the V and J calls and clone size come from that table. The sample consists of some 120,000 clones, 65% to 75% of them appearing once. The CDR3 is made up of 13 amino acids. V lost 7 bases, J lost 2 bases, and 10 bases lay in between. Germline V gives CDR1 SNHLY, CDR2 FYNNEI. This sample is drawn from a study of cytomegalovirus exposure and HLA in healthy donors. Points from the study as a whole: Rarity characterized most TCR sequences, yet some public TCRs appeared in many donors. In a later analysis, HLA-C alleles had the fewest associated TCRs, DRB1 alleles the most.

This TCR was recovered from a man aged 30-40 years in good health and CMV-seropositive. Sequences were obtained from PBMCs. V usage is TRBV2 and J usage is TRBJ2-3, with D possibly matching TRBD2 (6 bases). CDR3 in DNA: TGTGCCAGCAACCGGGACTTCACAGATACGCAGTATTTT. Translated, it gives CASNRDFTDTQYF. Together with reference TRBV2 and TRBJ2-3, the CDR3 gives the full variable domain: EPEVTQTPSHQVTQMGQEVILRCVPISNHLYFYWYRQILGQKVEFLVSFYNNEISEKSEIFDDQFSVERPDGSNFTLKIRSTKLEDSAMYFCASNRDFTDTQYFGPGTRLTVL.